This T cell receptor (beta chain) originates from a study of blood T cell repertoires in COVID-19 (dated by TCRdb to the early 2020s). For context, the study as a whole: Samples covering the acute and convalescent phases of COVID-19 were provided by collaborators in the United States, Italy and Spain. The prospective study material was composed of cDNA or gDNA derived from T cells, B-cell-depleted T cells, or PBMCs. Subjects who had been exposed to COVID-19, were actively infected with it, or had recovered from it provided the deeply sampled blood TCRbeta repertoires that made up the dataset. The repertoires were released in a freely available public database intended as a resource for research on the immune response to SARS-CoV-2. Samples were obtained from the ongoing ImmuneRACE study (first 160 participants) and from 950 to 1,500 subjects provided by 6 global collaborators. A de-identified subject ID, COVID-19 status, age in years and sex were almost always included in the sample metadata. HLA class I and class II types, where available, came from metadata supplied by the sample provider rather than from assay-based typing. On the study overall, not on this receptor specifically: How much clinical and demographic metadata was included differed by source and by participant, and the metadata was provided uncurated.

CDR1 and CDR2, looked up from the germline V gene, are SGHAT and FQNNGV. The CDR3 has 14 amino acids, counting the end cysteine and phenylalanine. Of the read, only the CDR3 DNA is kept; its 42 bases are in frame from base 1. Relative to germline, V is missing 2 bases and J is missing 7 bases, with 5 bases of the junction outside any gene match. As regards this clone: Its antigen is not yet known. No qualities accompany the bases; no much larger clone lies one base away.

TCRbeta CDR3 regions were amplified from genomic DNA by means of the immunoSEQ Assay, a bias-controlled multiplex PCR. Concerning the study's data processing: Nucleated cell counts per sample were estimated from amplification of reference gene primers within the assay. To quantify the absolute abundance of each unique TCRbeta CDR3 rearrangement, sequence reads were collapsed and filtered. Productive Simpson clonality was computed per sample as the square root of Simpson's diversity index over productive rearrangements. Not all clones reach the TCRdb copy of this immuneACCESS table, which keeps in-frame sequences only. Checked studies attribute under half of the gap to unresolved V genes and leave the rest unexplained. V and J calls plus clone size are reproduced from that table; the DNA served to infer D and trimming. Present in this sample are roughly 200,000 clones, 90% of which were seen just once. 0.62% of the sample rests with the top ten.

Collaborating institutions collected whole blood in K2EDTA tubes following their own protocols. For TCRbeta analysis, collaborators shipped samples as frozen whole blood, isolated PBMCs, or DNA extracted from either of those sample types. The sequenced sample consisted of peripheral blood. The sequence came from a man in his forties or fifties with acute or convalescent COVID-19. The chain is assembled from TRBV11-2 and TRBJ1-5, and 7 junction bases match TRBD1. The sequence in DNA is TGTGCCAGCAGCTTAAGAGGGGGCGACCAGCCCCAGCATTTT. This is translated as CASSLRGGDQPQHF.